Below, 21 T cell receptor beta chains from the same sample are listed, as sequenced in a study of T cells after yellow fever vaccination. TCRdb passed the 5' RACE reads through MiXCR, listing each CDR3 protein once. The data show about 330,000 distinct CDR3 sequences, roughly 7.5% seen once. Specimen: PBMCs, collected roughly seven weeks after the first yellow fever vaccination. All receptors come from a man younger than 35 who received the YFV17D yellow fever vaccine.

V gene TRBV20-1 combines with J gene TRBJ1-2, with a possible D match to TRBD1 (6 bases). V was pared by 4 bases and J by 0 bases, with 12 bases between. The CDR3 extends over 14 amino acids. Germline loops: CDR1 DFQATT, CDR2 SNEGSKA (reference sequence). The CDR3 loop is CSANTGPTNYGYTF. The CDR3 DNA reads TGCAGTGCTAATACAGGGCCAACTAACTATGGCTACACCTTC.

The genes are TRBV4-2 and TRBJ2-5, with D possibly being TRBD2 (5 bases). The CDR3 sequence is 14 residues long. The ends were cut back, 10 bases at V and 1 base at J, with 16 bases in the middle. Per germline, CDR1 LGHNA and CDR2 YNFKEQ. As DNA, the CDR3 is TGTGCCATGGCTCCGGGGATCTCCCAAGAGACCCAGTACTTC. Amino acids: CAMAPGISQETQYF.

This clonotype appeared a few times. The rearrangement joins TRBV10-3 to TRBJ1-3; 12 nucleotides line up with TRBD1. The CDR3 covers 20 residues. Trimming cost V 4 bases and J 2 bases; bases outside gene matches: 15. Germline V lookup: CDR1 ENHRY, CDR2 SYGVKD. CDR3 sequence reads: CAISAGTGTGGALAGNTIYF. The CDR3 DNA follows: TGTGCCATCAGTGCGGGAACCGGGACAGGGGGCGCATTGGCTGGAAACACCATATATTTT.

The chain has TRBV20-1 and TRBJ1-5; 8 nucleotides match TRBD1. The V gene end was trimmed by 1 base and the J gene end by 7 bases; junction bases not matched to a gene: 0. CDR1 is DFQATT, CDR2 SNEGSKA, per germline (reference sequence). CDR3 length: 12 residues. CDR3 region: CSARAGGQPQHF. CDR3 nucleotide sequence: TGCAGTGCTAGAGCAGGGGGCCAGCCCCAGCATTTT.

This clonotype was seen repeatedly, ten times or more. The rearrangement uses TRBV7-2 and TRBJ1-1; D gene ambiguous. V lost 2 bases and J lost 4, with 11 bases in between. The CDR3 has 14 amino acids. The V gene's germline CDR1 is SGHTA and CDR2 FQGNSA. The DNA for the CDR3 is TGTGCCAGCAGCTTAACGGACTGGAGCACTGAAGCTTTCTTT. It translates to CASSLTDWSTEAFF.

In this sample, this clonotype turned up a few times. The rearrangement joins TRBV6-5 to TRBJ2-3, with 12 bases identical to TRBD2. The V and J ends lost 0 bases and 5 bases, in that order; junction bases with no gene match: 9. Looked up from germline, CDR1 is MNHEY and CDR2 is SVGAGI. This CDR3 has 18 amino acids. CDR3 amino acids: CASSYSSGTSGSVDTQYF. CDR3 nucleotide sequence: TGTGCCAGCAGTTACTCGTCCGGGACTAGCGGGTCAGTAGATACGCAGTATTTT.

This clonotype came up a few times. This sequence joins TRBV19 and TRBJ2-2; D possibly uses TRBD1 or TRBD2 (6 bases each). The germline V gene encodes CDR1 LNHDA and CDR2 SQIVND (reference sequence). V was shortened by 7 bases and J by 5 bases, with 14 bases between the two germline ends. The CDR3 is made up of 14 amino acids. The CDR3 coding sequence is TGTGCCAGTACCCTAAGGGGGGATACCGGGGAGCTGTTTTTT. Its translation is CASTLRGDTGELFF.

The sample holds a few counts of this clonotype. The genes are TRBV15 and TRBJ2-3; D not certain. The CDR3 runs 13 residues. Germline V gene sequence: CDR1 LNHNV, CDR2 YYDKDF (reference sequence). The ends were cut back, 0 bases at V and 2 bases at J, with 3 bases in the middle. CDR3 loop: CATSRENTDTQYF. In DNA form, the CDR3 reads TGTGCCACCAGCAGAGAAAACACAGATACGCAGTATTTT.

In its sample, this clonotype was seen a few times. This chain links TRBV23-1 with TRBJ2-6; D gene ambiguous. TRBV23-1 is noted as an ORF with a role that remains uncertain. CDR3 size: 13 residues. With 7 bases removed from V and 5 bases from J, the gap between germline ends came to 9 bases. CDR3 protein: CASNGPWANVLTF. The CDR3 coding sequence is TGCGCCAGCAATGGGCCCTGGGCCAACGTCCTGACTTTC.

The rearrangement joins TRBV4-3 to TRBJ1-3; D not certain. CDR1 LGHNA and CDR2 YSLEER come from the germline V gene. Trimming took off 8 bases at V and 0 bases at J, with 14 bases between the two ends. This CDR3 region has 15 residues. CDR3 sequence (DNA): TGCGCCAGCGGGGATGGGAGAGGCTCTGGAAACACCATATATTTT. The encoded protein is CASGDGRGSGNTIYF.

This clonotype was seen many times. The V gene is TRBV4-1, the J gene TRBJ2-7; D remains unclear. Deletions cut 1 base from V and 5 bases from J, with 12 bases between. This CDR3 comprises 14 residues. CDR1 and CDR2 (germline): MGHRA, YSYEKL. CDR3 loop: CASSQGTAQDEQYF. CDR3 bases: TGCGCCAGCAGCCAAGGGACGGCCCAGGACGAGCAGTACTTC.

This clonotype was seen a handful of times. This chain connects TRBV14 to TRBJ2-5; D unresolved. The CDR3 spans 15 residues. Germline V gene data show CDR1 as SGHDN and CDR2 as FVKESK. Trimming removed 0 bases at V and 4 bases at J, with 12 bases between. As DNA, the CDR3 is TGTGCCAGCAGCCAAGATCGTTACCCGGGAGAGACCCAGTACTTC. Its protein product is CASSQDRYPGETQYF. Looking up the rest from reference TRBV14 and TRBJ2-5 gives the full variable domain: EAGVTQFPSHSVIEKGQTVTLRCDPISGHDNLYWYRRVMGKEIKFLLHFVKESKQDESGMPNNRFLAERTGGTYSTLKVQPAELEDSGVYFCASSQDRYPGETQYFGPGTRLLVL.

This clonotype was counted only a few times. CDR3 bases: TGTGCCAGCAAGCGGGGGGCCTCCCCGGGGGGTGAGCAGTTCTTC. It yields the protein CASKRGASPGGEQFF. The V and J genes are TRBV7-2 and TRBJ2-1; 9 bases agree with TRBD2. The V segment lost 7 bases and the J segment 9 bases; nucleotides outside the gene matches: 13. Germline V lookup: CDR1 SGHTA, CDR2 FQGNSA. This CDR3 is built from 15 residues.

This clonotype was seen ten or more times. The V call is TRBV5-1, the J call TRBJ2-6; D not certain. Trimming took 3 bases from V and 4 from J, leaving 11 bases between them. Germline V gives CDR1 SGHRS, CDR2 YFSETQ. The length of the CDR3 is 15 residues. The CDR3 bases are TGCGCCAGCAGCTGGGGTCCCACGGGGGCCAACGTCCTGACTTTC. This codes for CASSWGPTGANVLTF.

This clonotype was seen ten or more times. The V and J genes are TRBV4-3 and TRBJ2-1; TRBD2 aligns across 8 bases. Germline V gene lookup returns CDR1 LGHNA and CDR2 YSLEER. After removal of 3 bases from V and 5 bases from J, the junction contained 3 bases not matched to a gene. The CDR3 loop spans 14 amino acids. The CDR3 DNA sequence: TGCGCCAGCAGCCACCGAGCGGGGGACAATGAGCAGTTCTTC. Translated: CASSHRAGDNEQFF.

This clonotype showed up just a few times. The rearrangement links TRBV6-2 or TRBV6-3 to TRBJ1-5; D remains unclear. Between the trimmed V and J ends, which lost 7 bases and 7 bases, there was a span of 17 bases. This CDR3 has 14 amino acids. The germline V gene has CDR1 MNHEY and CDR2 SVGEGT. This CDR3 reads CASTTVPFSQPQHF. The CDR3, as DNA: TGTGCCAGCACCACGGTCCCGTTTTCGCAGCCCCAGCATTTT.

This chain joins TRBV6-5 and TRBJ1-2; possible D gene TRBD1, 6 bases. The CDR3 sequence is 16 residues long. Trimming shortened V by 4 bases and J by 8 bases, and 23 bases separated the two germline ends. Germline CDR1 MNHEY, CDR2 SVGAGI. This CDR3 reads CASSFDRARGLGGYTF. The CDR3 DNA sequence: TGTGCCAGCAGTTTTGATCGTGCGCGGGGGCTTGGGGGCTACACCTTC.

This clonotype was found a few times. The chain recombines TRBV29-1 with TRBJ2-5, with TRBD1 identical over 7 bases. Trimming took 4 bases from V and 4 from J; bases not matched to a gene: 12. The germline CDR1 and CDR2 sequences are SQVTM and ANQGSEA. This CDR3 has 15 amino acids. CDR3 loop: CSVVYQGVVRETQYF. The CDR3 region has the DNA TGCAGCGTTGTCTACCAGGGGGTCGTTAGAGAGACCCAGTACTTC.

The V and J genes are TRBV20-1 and TRBJ2-7, with TRBD2 identical over 7 bases. The J segment lost 4 bases and the V segment lost 5 bases, leaving 14 bases of the junction unmatched. The CDR3 length is 15 residues. In germline, CDR1 is DFQATT, CDR2 SNEGSKA (reference sequence). DNA for the CDR3: TGCAGTGCTTCTGAACGCCCGCAGGGAGGGTACGAGCAGTACTTC. Its protein is CSASERPQGGYEQYF.

This clonotype was recorded a few times. V gene TRBV10-3 combines with J gene TRBJ1-2, with TRBD1 matching over 8 bases. Germline CDR1 is ENHRY and CDR2 is SYGVKD. The length of the CDR3 is 13 residues. J was trimmed by 14 bases and V by 0 bases; bases with no gene match: 8. CDR3 loop: CAISESQGAGLTF. CDR3 bases: TGTGCCATCAGTGAGTCGCAGGGGGCCGGTTTAACCTTC.

The gene calls are TRBV5-1 and TRBJ2-3; TRBD1 or TRBD2 may be the D gene (5 bases each). Germline V gene data show CDR1 as SGHRS and CDR2 as YFSETQ. There are 15 residues in the CDR3. The V gene lost 0 bases and the J gene lost 3 bases, with 11 bases spanning the gap. The CDR3 nucleotides read TGCGCCAGCAGCTTGGGGGACCTCCGGACAGATACGCAGTATTTT. This gives the protein CASSLGDLRTDTQYF.